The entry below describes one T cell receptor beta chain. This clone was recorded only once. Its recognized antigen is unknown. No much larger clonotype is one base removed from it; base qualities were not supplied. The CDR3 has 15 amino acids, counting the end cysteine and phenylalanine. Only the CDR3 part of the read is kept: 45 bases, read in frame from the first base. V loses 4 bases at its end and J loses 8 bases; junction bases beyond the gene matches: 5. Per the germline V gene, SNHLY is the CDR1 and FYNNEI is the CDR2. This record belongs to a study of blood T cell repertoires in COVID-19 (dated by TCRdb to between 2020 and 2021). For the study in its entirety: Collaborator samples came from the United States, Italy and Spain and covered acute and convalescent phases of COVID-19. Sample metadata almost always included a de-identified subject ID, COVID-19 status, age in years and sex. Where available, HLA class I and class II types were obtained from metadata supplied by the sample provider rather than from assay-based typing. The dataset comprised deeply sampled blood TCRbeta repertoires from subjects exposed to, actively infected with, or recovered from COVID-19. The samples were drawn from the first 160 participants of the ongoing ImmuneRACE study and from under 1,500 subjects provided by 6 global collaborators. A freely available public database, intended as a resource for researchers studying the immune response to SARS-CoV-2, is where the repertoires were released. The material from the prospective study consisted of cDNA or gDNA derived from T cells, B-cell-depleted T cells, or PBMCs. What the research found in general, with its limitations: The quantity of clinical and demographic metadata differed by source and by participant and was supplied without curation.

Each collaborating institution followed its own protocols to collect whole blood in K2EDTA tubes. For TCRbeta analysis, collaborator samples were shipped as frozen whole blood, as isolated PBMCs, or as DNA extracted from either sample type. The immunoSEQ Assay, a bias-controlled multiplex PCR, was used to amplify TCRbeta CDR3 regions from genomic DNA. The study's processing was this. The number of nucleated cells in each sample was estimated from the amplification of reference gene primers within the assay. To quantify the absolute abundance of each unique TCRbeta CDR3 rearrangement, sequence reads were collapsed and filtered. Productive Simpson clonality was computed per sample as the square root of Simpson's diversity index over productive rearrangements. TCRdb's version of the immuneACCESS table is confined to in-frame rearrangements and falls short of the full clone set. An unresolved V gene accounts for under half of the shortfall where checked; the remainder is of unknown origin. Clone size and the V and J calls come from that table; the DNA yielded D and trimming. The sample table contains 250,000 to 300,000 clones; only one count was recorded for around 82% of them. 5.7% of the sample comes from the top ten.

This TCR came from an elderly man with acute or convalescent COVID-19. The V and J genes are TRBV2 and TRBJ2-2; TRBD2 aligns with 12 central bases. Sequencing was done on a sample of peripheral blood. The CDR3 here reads CASSGTSGTVGELFF. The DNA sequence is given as TGTGCCAGCAGTGGGACTAGCGGGACAGTGGGGGAGCTGTTTTTT.